This TCR beta chain was captured by sequencing in a study of shared clonotypes between healthy human individuals. Overall study results and limits: Larger richness was generally estimated for naive than memory subsets.

On this clone: Its antigen is not known.

Germline V gene data show CDR1 as SGHTA and CDR2 as FQGNSA. The CDR3 runs 13 residues. Trimming cost V 2 bases and J 3 bases, with 7 bases left between them. Clones were sequenced by immunoSEQ multiplex PCR, and TCRdb holds only the in-frame ones, with some missing. This table holds 850,000 to 1,200,000 clones, about 76% found once. The clonotype originates from a man aged 18 to 30 in good health. The chain joins TRBV7-2 to TRBJ1-2; TRBD1 is a possible D gene (5 bases). Source material: memory CD4+ T cells sorted from blood. Subset noted: CD45RA-negative fraction. CDR3 DNA: TGTGCCAGCAGCTTATTGACAGACTATGGCTACACCTTC. This translates into CASSLLTDYGYTF.